This T cell receptor (beta chain) was identified during a study of post-analysis software for immune sequencing data. Study-level results: Compared with controls, patients had more of about five TRBV segments, including TRBV5-6, TRBV5-1 and TRBV20-1. When the samples were clustered directly with F measure, those that had been prepared in the same batch showed strong co-clustering.

As for this clonotype: What it recognizes is unknown.

Germline V gene lookup returns CDR1 SGHRS and CDR2 YFSETQ. The CDR3 totals 15 residues. Unmatched junction bases numbered 5, after V lost 4 bases and J lost 1 base. TCR beta cDNA libraries included unique molecular identifiers. TCRdb called the PCR reads again in MiXCR, with one record for every CDR3 protein. The sample yields approximately 690,000 distinct CDR3 sequences, around 64% seen once. Input material: blood. This chain joins TRBV5-1 and TRBJ1-1; 9 positions match TRBD1. The TCR comes from a girl aged 2-10 years with multiple sclerosis. The CDR3 nucleotides read TGCGCCAGCAGCCCTATGGGACAGGGGAACACTGAAGCTTTCTTT. This translates into CASSPMGQGNTEAFF.